The clone carrying this T cell receptor (beta chain) was counted only a few times. No antigen is known for it. A second PCR, run for about 6 to 12 cycles, used a sample-barcoded 5' primer plus a J-beta primer mix. TCRdb reanalysed the 5' RACE reads using MiXCR and keeps one entry per CDR3 protein. The sample gives around 1.7 million distinct CDR3 sequences, roughly 27% of which show up once; over 7% is in the top ten. Germline-derived CDR1 and CDR2 are SNHLY and FYNNEI. V shed 2 bases and J shed 1 base, with 13 bases lying between them. There are 16 residues in the CDR3. The data were obtained in a study of blood T cells in healthy people across ages. Study summary: Per every two T cells, about one barcoded beta molecule was captured by template switching. Whole-study findings and limits: Versus aged donors, long-lived donors had higher diversity and more naive CD4+ cells. In the absence of known donor CMV status, changes in expanded clonotypes were possibly confounded.

The receptor was derived from a woman in her 30s in good health. The sample consisted of blood. This sequence joins TRBV2 and TRBJ2-3; tentative D call: TRBD1 (6 bases). The CDR3 loop reads CASSERKTGRTDTQYF. In nucleotides, the CDR3 is TGTGCCAGCAGTGAAAGGAAGACAGGCCGCACAGATACGCAGTATTTT.